This passage covers 18 T cell receptor beta chains from one sample sequenced in a study of T cell responses to AZD1222 COVID-19 vaccine. Only in-frame clones appear in the TCRdb table, and some are missing; sequencing was by immunoSEQ multiplex PCR. Of around 140,000 clones listed, just over 85% were seen once; the top ten hold 20% to 25%. The source was peripheral blood, collected on day 0 of AZD1222 vaccination. The receptors were sampled from an adult in good health.

The chain employs TRBV27 and TRBJ2-1; the D call may be TRBD1 or TRBD2 (5 bases each). Trimming left V 4 bases short and J 10 bases short, with 11 bases between. This CDR3 spans 12 amino acids. Germline lookup yields CDR1 MNHEY and CDR2 SMNVEV (reference sequence). The DNA of the CDR3 is TGTGCCAGCAGTTATCTGGGGACGGAGCAGTTCTTC. It is translated as CASSYLGTEQFF.

This clone was counted between two and nine times. CDR3 loop: CATVQGAENEQYF. The CDR3 DNA sequence: TGTGCCACCGTTCAGGGGGCTGAAAACGAGCAGTACTTC. The V gene is TRBV6-1, the J gene TRBJ2-7; 8 bases fit TRBD1. The CDR3 runs 13 residues. Trimming took 10 bases from V and 5 from J; bases not matched to a gene: 10. In germline, CDR1 is MNHNS, CDR2 SASEGT.

The chain links TRBV10-3 to TRBJ2-2, with D perhaps matching TRBD1 (6 bases). The germline CDR1 and CDR2 sequences are ENHRY and SYGVKD. The V end lost 6 bases, the J end lost 5 bases, and 16 bases lay between the germline ends. The CDR3 runs 15 residues. The CDR3 DNA reads TGTGCCATCAGACAGGGCGAATCGGAGACCGGGGAGCTGTTTTTT. Its protein product is CAIRQGESETGELFF.

The chain combines TRBV4-1 with TRBJ1-3; 7 bases align to TRBD1. CDR1 and CDR2 from the germline V gene are MGHRA and YSYEKL. Germline trimming cut 0 bases from V and 0 bases from J; bases unmatched to any gene: 2. This CDR3 spans 16 amino acids. CDR3 protein: CASSQEQGLSGNTIYF. Here the CDR3 DNA reads TGCGCCAGCAGCCAAGAACAGGGGCTCTCTGGAAACACCATATATTTT.

CDR3 in amino acids: CASSMRGGGSGIQPQHF. The CDR3 DNA follows: TGTGCCAGTAGTATGAGGGGAGGGGGCAGTGGGATTCAGCCCCAGCATTTT. The chain combines TRBV19 with TRBJ1-5, with 7 bases aligning to TRBD1. The germline gives CDR1 LNHDA, CDR2 SQIVND (reference sequence). Unmatched junction bases numbered 14, after V lost 3 bases and J lost 6 bases. The CDR3 is 17 amino acids.

The chain employs TRBV5-1 and TRBJ2-7; 8 positions match TRBD1. From germline, CDR1 is SGHRS and CDR2 YFSETQ. This CDR3 comprises 15 residues. V was pared by 3 bases and J by 1 base, with 6 bases of the junction left unmatched. CDR3 amino acids: CASSWGQAGSYEQYF. In DNA, the CDR3 is TGCGCCAGCAGCTGGGGACAGGCGGGATCCTACGAGCAGTACTTC.

The chain is built from TRBV7-2 and TRBJ2-7; 9 bases line up with TRBD1. CDR3 length: 14 residues. The germline V gene encodes CDR1 SGHTA and CDR2 FQGNSA. Losses at the gene ends were 4 bases for V and 3 bases for J; bases not matched to a gene: 4. CDR3 sequence: CASSSGTGFYEQYF. The CDR3 bases are TGTGCCAGCAGCTCCGGGACAGGGTTCTACGAGCAGTACTTC.

V is TRBV6-2 or TRBV6-3 and J is TRBJ2-7, with D possibly being TRBD2 (5 bases). V gave up 5 bases and J gave up 1 base, with 9 bases separating them. The CDR3 consists of 13 residues. Germline V gives CDR1 MNHEY, CDR2 SVGEGT. The CDR3 bases are TGTGCCAGCAGTCTCGACTATTCCTACGAGCAGTACTTC. Encoded protein: CASSLDYSYEQYF.

The chain joins TRBV5-1 to TRBJ2-7, with D unclear. The V gene lost 0 bases and the J gene lost 1 base, with 8 bases spanning the gap. The CDR3 has 14 amino acids. CDR1 SGHRS and CDR2 YFSETQ come from the germline V gene. CDR3 nucleotide sequence: TGCGCCAGCAGCTTGGCGTGGGGATCCTACGAGCAGTACTTC. This translates into CASSLAWGSYEQYF. Filled out from reference TRBV5-1 and TRBJ2-7, the complete variable domain reads KAGVTQTPRYLIKTRGQQVTLSCSPISGHRSVSWYQQTPGQGLQFLFEYFSETQRNKGNFPGRFSGRQFSNSRSEMNVSTLELGDSALYLCASSLAWGSYEQYFGPGTRLTVT.

CDR3 region: CASSLKLQGETQYF. CDR3 sequence (DNA): TGCGCCAGCAGCTTGAAGCTCCAGGGAGAGACCCAGTACTTC. The chain employs TRBV5-1 and TRBJ2-5, with D possibly being TRBD1 (5 bases). Trimming took off 1 base at V and 4 bases at J, with 11 bases between the two ends. CDR1 and CDR2 from the germline V gene are SGHRS and YFSETQ. The CDR3 contains 14 residues.

The chain carries TRBV7-2 and TRBJ2-1, with 11 bases lining up with TRBD1. The CDR3 consists of 13 residues. Germline V gene sequence: CDR1 SGHTA, CDR2 FQGNSA. Germline trimming cut 9 bases from V and 6 bases from J; bases unmatched to any gene: 4. The CDR3 sequence is CASTGTGGNEQFF. In nucleotides, the CDR3 is TGTGCCAGTACCGGGACAGGGGGCAATGAGCAGTTCTTC.

The chain carries TRBV6-5 and TRBJ1-2, with TRBD1 as a possible D gene (5 bases). The V and J ends lost 6 bases and 5 bases respectively, with 13 bases between them. Germline V gives CDR1 MNHEY, CDR2 SVGAGI. The CDR3 sequence is 13 residues long. The DNA for the CDR3 is TGTGCCAGCAGCGAGACGGGGGTGTATGGCTACACCTTC. Amino acids: CASSETGVYGYTF.

CDR3 in amino acids: CASSLDRGRWNEQFF. CDR3 in DNA: TGTGCCAGCAGCCTGGACAGGGGGCGCTGGAATGAGCAGTTCTTC. The chain has TRBV2 and TRBJ2-1, with 11 bases lining up with TRBD1. Germline V lookup: CDR1 SNHLY, CDR2 FYNNEI. CDR3 length: 15 residues. V lost 6 bases and J lost 7; bases outside the gene matches: 8. The whole variable domain, remainder taken from reference TRBV2 and TRBJ2-1, is EPEVTQTPSHQVTQMGQEVILRCVPISNHLYFYWYRQILGQKVEFLVSFYNNEISEKSEIFDDQFSVERPDGSNFTLKIRSTKLEDSAMYFCASSLDRGRWNEQFFGPGTRLTVL.

This clone occurred a few times. The rearrangement joins TRBV28 to TRBJ1-2; perhaps TRBD1 as D (6 bases). Trimming took 2 bases from V and 8 from J, leaving 12 bases between them. CDR1 is MDHEN and CDR2 is SYDVKM in the germline V gene. The CDR3 consists of 13 residues. The CDR3 protein is CASSLRPGVGYTF. CDR3 DNA sequence: TGTGCCAGCAGTTTAAGGCCAGGGGTCGGCTACACCTTC.

The chain joins TRBV24-1 to TRBJ2-7; D gene uncertain. Germline loops: CDR1 KGHDR, CDR2 SFDVKD. V was shortened by 0 bases and J by 3 bases, with 2 bases between the two germline ends. The CDR3 sequence is 12 residues long. The CDR3 protein is CATSDLDYEQYF. CDR3 bases: TGTGCCACCAGTGATTTGGACTACGAGCAGTACTTC.

The chain carries TRBV19 and TRBJ1-5, with 11 bases aligning to TRBD1. CDR3 size: 17 residues. The V segment lost 3 bases and the J segment 9 bases; nucleotides outside the gene matches: 13. The germline V gene has CDR1 LNHDA and CDR2 SQIVND (reference sequence). The CDR3 sequence: CASSMSGQGAGERPQHF. The CDR3, as DNA: TGTGCCAGTAGTATGAGCGGACAGGGGGCAGGAGAGCGGCCCCAGCATTTT.

V is TRBV28 and J is TRBJ1-2; D uncertain. The CDR3 runs 15 residues. V lost 1 base to trimming and J lost 4 bases, with 13 bases between them. CDR1 and CDR2 (germline): MDHEN, SYDVKM. CDR3 DNA: TGTGCCAGCAGTTTATCCCCAGGAATATCCTATGGCTACACCTTC. It yields the protein CASSLSPGISYGYTF.

This clone was recorded a few times. V usage is TRBV30 and J usage is TRBJ1-6; D ambiguous. Germline V gene sequence: CDR1 GTSNPN, CDR2 SVGIG (reference sequence). V lost 3 bases, J lost 7 bases, and 13 bases lay in between. The length of the CDR3 is 14 residues. The CDR3 spells CAWSRAPENSPLHF. CDR3 DNA sequence: TGTGCCTGGAGCCGGGCACCGGAGAATTCACCCCTCCACTTT.